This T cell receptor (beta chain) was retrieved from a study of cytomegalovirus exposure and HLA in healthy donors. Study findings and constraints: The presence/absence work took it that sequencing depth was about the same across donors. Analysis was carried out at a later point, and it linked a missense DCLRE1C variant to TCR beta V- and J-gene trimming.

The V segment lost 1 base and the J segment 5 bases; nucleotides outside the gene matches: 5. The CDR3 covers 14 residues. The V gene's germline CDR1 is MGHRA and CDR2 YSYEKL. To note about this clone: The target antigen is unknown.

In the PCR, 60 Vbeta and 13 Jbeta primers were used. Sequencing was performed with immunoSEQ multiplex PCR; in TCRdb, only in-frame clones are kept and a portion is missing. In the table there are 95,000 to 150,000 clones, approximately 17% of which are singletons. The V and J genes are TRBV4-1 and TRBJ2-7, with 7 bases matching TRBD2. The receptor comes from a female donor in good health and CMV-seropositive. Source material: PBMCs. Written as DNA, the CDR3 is TGCGCCAGCAGCCAAGTTCTGGGGAGGGACGAGCAGTACTTC. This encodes CASSQVLGRDEQYF.